The rows below give T cell receptor beta chains drawn from one sample of a study of shared clonotypes between healthy human individuals. The protocol was immunoSEQ multiplex PCR, while the TCRdb copy is restricted to in-frame clones and leaves out a portion. This table has approximately 1.4 million clones, 95% to 99% appearing once. The sequencing input was naive CD4+ T cells sorted from blood. The source is a man younger than 40 in good health. The conserved cysteine and the conserved F or W are not part of the CDR3 here.

J | V | CDR3
TRBJ2-5 | TRBV2 | ASSRRDSGVRDQY
TRBJ1-1 | TRBV7-9 | ASSVGYRERGTEAF
TRBJ2-1 | TRBV11-2 | ASSRSGIGSYNEQF
TRBJ2-3 | TRBV5-1 | ASSLANGGTSGSRYTDTQY
TRBJ2-3 | TRBV4-1 | ASSHGLAERWADTQY
TRBJ1-2 | TRBV9 | ASSPQSPGVGYGYT
TRBJ2-3 | TRBV30 | AWRQSSPDTQY
TRBJ2-1 | TRBV20-1 | SALLGSQF
TRBJ2-3 | TRBV5-1 | ASSLAQGPSTDTQY
TRBJ2-5 | TRBV29-1 | SILSETQY
TRBJ1-1 | TRBV5-1 | ASTVTGTTEAF
TRBJ2-3 | TRBV28 | ASSGGLGGPQNTQY
TRBJ2-1 | TRBV11-2 | ASSFRDRATLGQF
TRBJ1-4 | TRBV5-1 | ASRDRANEKLF
TRBJ2-7 | TRBV7-8 | ASSPWAPGDGEQY
TRBJ1-3 | TRBV7-9 | ASSLAVATGNTIY
TRBJ1-1 | TRBV30 | AWSRGFETEAF
TRBJ2-1 | TRBV29-1 | SVDTARGIRYNEQF
TRBJ2-7 | TRBV27 | ASSLEGGQHYEQY
TRBJ2-7 | TRBV19 | ASSSGQGWYEQY
TRBJ1-5 | TRBV15 | ATSRDLQEHQPQH
TRBJ2-1 | TRBV5-6 | ASSTGATLGYEQF
TRBJ2-7 | TRBV5-1 | ASSPPGQFRVEWVDEQY
TRBJ1-5 | TRBV30 | AWSRDPQPQH
TRBJ2-1 | TRBV5-1 | ASSDSYNEQF
TRBJ2-1 | TRBV28 | ASSFLTVNEQF
TRBJ2-3 | TRBV28 | ASSLVGETQY
TRBJ2-7 | TRBV28 | ASSLGTGLSSYEQY
TRBJ2-2 | TRBV10-3 | AISKQLNTGELF
TRBJ2-1 | TRBV10-1 | ASSDGGYNEQF
TRBJ2-7 | TRBV29-1 | SVELSYEQY
TRBJ2-3 | TRBV28 | ASSTGLAASTDTQY
TRBJ2-7 | TRBV7-2 | ASSPYRDEQY
TRBJ1-2 | TRBV19 | ASSIDGPMLSNYGYT
TRBJ2-1 | TRBV15 | ATSRGSGLYNEQF
TRBJ2-3 | TRBV7-2 | ASSLGPSDTQY
TRBJ1-3 | TRBV5-6 | ASSLVAAGRGNTIY
TRBJ2-7 | TRBV7-2 | ASSLGGQNYEQY
TRBJ2-3 | TRBV15 | ATSRGVDTQY
TRBJ1-1 | TRBV7-3 | ASSAFGADTEAF
TRBJ2-1 | TRBV7-8 | ASSPSAESYNEQF
TRBJ1-1 | TRBV9 | ASSVFPLSGAEAF
TRBJ2-2 | TRBV18 | ASSLLLDTGELF
TRBJ2-7 | TRBV10-3 | AIGLENHEQY